This T cell receptor beta chain is drawn from a study of blood T cell repertoires in COVID-19. The V gene lost 5 bases and the J gene lost 1 base, with 16 bases spanning the gap. Germline V gene sequence: CDR1 SGHRS, CDR2 YFSETQ. This CDR3 has 15 amino acids. Libraries were prepared by immunoSEQ multiplex PCR; TCRdb keeps only in-frame clonotypes and omits some of them. The profile shows roughly 200,000 clones, 84% of them singletons. The chain combines TRBV5-1 with TRBJ2-7; D perhaps matches TRBD2 (6 bases). The sequencing input was peripheral blood. The source of this sequence is a woman in her 70s with active or convalescent COVID-19. In nucleotides, the CDR3 is TGCGCCAGCAGGGCGCCGGGACTCTCTTCCTACGAGCAGTACTTC. The encoded protein is CASRAPGLSSYEQYF.